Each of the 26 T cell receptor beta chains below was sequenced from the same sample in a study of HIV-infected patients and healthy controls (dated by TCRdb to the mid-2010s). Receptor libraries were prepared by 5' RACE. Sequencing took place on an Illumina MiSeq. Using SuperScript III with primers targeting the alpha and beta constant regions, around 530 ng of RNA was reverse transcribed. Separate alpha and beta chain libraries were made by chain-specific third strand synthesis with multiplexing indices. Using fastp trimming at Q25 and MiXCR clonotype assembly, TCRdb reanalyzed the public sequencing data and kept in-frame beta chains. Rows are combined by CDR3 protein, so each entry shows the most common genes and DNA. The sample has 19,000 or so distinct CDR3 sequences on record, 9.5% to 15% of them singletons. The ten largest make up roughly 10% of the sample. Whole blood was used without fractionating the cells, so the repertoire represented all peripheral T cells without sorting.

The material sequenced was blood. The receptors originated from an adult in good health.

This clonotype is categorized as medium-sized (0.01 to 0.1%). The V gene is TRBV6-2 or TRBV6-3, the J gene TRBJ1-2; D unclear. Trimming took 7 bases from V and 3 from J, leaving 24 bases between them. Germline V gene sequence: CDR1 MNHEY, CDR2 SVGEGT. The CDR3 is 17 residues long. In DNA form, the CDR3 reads TGTGCCAGCAATCACCTCGCGGGCAGGCCGTACGACTATGGCTACACCTTC. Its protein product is CASNHLAGRPYDYGYTF.

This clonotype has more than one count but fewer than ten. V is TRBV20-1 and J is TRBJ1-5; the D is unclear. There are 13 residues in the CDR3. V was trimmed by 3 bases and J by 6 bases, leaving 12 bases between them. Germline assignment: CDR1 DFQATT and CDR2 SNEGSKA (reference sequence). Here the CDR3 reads CSASSGTLQPQHF. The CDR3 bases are TGCAGTGCTAGCTCAGGTACCCTTCAGCCCCAGCATTTT.

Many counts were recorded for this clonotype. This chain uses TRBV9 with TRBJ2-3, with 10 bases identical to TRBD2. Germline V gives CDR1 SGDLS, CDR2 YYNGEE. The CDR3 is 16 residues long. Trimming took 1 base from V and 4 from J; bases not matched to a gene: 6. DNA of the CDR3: TGTGCCAGCAGCGTAAATCTAGCGGGGGAGGCAGATACGCAGTATTTT. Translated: CASSVNLAGEADTQYF.

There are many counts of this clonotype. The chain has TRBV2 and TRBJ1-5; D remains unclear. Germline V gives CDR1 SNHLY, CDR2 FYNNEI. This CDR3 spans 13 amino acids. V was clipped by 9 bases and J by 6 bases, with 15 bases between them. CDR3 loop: CASHPGSSQPQHF. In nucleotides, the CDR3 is TGTGCCAGTCATCCCGGCTCCTCTCAGCCCCAGCATTTT.

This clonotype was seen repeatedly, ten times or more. The CDR3 protein is CASSYPITEAFF. CDR3 DNA: TGTGCCAGCAGTTACCCTATAACTGAAGCTTTCTTT. This chain connects TRBV6-5 to TRBJ1-1; no definite D call. The CDR3 is 12 residues long. CDR1 is MNHEY, CDR2 SVGAGI, per germline. Trimming cost V 2 bases and J 5 bases, with 6 bases left between them.

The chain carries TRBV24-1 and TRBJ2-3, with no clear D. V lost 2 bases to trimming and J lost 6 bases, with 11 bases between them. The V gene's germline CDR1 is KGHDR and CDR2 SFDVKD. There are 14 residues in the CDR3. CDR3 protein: CATSDSPHADTQYF. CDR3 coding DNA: TGTGCCACCAGTGATTCCCCCCATGCGGATACGCAGTATTTT.

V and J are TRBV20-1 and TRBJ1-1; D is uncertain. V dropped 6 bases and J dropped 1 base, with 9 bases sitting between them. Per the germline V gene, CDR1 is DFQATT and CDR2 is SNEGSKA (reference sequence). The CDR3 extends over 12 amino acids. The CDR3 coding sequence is TGCAGTGCCAGACCTGGGAACACTGAAGCTTTCTTT. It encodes CSARPGNTEAFF.

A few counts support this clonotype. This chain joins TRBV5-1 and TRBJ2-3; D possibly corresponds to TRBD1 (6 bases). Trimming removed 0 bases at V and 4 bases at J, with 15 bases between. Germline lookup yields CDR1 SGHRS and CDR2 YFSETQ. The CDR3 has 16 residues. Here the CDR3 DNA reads TGCGCCAGCAGCTTGGGAAACAGGGCTCCCCCAGATACGCAGTATTTT. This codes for CASSLGNRAPPDTQYF.

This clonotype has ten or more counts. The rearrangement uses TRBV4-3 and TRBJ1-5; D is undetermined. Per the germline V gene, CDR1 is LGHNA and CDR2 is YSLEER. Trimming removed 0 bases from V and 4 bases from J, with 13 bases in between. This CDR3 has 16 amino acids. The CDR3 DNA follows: TGCGCCAGCAGCCAAGACTATACCCACTCGAATCAGCCCCAGCATTTT. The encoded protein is CASSQDYTHSNQPQHF.

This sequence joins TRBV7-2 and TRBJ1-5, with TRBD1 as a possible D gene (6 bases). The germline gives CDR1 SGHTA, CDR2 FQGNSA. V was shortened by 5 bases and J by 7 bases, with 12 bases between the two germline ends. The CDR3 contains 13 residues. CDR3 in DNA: TGTGCCAGCAGCCCTCAAGGGGGGCAGCCCCAGCATTTT. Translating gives CASSPQGGQPQHF.

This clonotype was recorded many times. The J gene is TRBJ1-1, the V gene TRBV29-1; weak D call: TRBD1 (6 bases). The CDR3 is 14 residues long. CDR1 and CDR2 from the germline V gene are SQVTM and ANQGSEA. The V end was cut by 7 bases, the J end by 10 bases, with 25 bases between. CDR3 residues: CSAEVQGGMFRAFF. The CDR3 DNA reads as TGCAGCGCGGAAGTACAGGGCGGAATGTTTCGAGCTTTCTTT.

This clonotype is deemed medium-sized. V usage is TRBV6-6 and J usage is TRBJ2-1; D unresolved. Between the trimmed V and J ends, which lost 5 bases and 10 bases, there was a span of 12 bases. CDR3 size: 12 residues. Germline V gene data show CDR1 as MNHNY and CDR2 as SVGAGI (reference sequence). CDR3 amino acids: CASSAIVDEQFF. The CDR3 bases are TGTGCCAGCAGTGCTATAGTAGACGAGCAGTTCTTC.

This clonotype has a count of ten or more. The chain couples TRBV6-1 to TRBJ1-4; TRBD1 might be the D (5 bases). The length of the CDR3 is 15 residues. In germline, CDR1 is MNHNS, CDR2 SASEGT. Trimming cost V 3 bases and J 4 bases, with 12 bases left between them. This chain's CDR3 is CASSEPGLINEKLFF. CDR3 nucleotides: TGTGCCAGCAGTGAGCCGGGACTCATTAATGAAAAACTGTTTTTT.

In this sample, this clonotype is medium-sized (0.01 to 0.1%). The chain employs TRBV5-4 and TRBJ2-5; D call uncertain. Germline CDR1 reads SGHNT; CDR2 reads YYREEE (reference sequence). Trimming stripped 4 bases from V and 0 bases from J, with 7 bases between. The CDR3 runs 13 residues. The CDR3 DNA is TGTGCCAGCAGCCACGACTACCAAGAGACCCAGTACTTC. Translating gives CASSHDYQETQYF. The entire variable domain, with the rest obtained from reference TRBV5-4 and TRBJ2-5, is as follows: ETGVTQSPTHLIKTRGQQVTLRCSSQSGHNTVSWYQQALGQGPQFIFQYYREEENGRGNFPPRFSGLQFPNYSSELNVNALELDDSALYLCASSHDYQETQYFGPGTRLLVL.

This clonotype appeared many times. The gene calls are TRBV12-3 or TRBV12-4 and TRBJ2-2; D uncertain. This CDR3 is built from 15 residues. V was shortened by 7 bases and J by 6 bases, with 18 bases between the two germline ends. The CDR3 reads CASTPPQSQPGELFF. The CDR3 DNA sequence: TGTGCCAGCACCCCCCCCCAGTCCCAGCCCGGGGAGCTGTTTTTT.

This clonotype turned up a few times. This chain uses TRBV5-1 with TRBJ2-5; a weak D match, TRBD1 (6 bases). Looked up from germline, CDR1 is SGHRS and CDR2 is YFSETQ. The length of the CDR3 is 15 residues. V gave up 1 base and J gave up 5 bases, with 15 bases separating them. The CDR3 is CASSLMGAIQETQYF. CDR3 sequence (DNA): TGCGCCAGCAGCTTGATGGGGGCTATTCAGGAGACCCAGTACTTC.

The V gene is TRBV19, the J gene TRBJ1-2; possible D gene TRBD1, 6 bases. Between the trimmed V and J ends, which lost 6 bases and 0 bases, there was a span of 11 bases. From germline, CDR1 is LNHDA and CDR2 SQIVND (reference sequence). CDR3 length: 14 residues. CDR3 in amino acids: CASRRTETNYGYTF. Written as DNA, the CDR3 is TGTGCCAGTAGAAGGACAGAAACTAACTATGGCTACACCTTC.

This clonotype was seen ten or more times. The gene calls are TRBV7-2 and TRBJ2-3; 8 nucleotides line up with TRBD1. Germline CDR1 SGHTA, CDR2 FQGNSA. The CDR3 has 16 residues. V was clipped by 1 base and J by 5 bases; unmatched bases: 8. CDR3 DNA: TGTGCCAGCAGCTTAGGGGGCAGGGGGCTGGTAGATACGCAGTATTTT. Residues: CASSLGGRGLVDTQYF.

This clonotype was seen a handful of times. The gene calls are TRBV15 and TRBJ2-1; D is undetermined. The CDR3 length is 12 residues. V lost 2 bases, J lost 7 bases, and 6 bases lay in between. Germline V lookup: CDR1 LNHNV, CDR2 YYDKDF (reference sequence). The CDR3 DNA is TGTGCCACCAGCAGACGCTGGAATGAGCAGTTCTTC. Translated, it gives CATSRRWNEQFF.

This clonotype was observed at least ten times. The CDR3 protein is CAVRSGTEAFF. CDR3 coding DNA: TGTGCAGTCCGCTCCGGCACTGAAGCTTTCTTT. The chain employs TRBV6-5 and TRBJ1-1; no clear D. The CDR3 contains 11 residues. CDR1 is MNHEY, CDR2 SVGAGI, per germline.

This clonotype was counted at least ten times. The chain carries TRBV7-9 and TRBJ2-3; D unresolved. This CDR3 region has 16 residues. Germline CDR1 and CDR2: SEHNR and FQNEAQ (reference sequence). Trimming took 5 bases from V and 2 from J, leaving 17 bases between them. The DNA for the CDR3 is TGTGCCAGCAGCCCAGTGCTCGGGTTGGTCACAGATACGCAGTATTTT. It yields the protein CASSPVLGLVTDTQYF. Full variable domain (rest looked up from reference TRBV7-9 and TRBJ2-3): DTGVSQNPRHKITKRGQNVTFRCDPISEHNRLYWYRQTLGQGPEFLTYFQNEAQLEKSRLLSDRFSAERPKGSFSTLEIQRTEQGDSAMYLCASSPVLGLVTDTQYFGPGTRLTVL.

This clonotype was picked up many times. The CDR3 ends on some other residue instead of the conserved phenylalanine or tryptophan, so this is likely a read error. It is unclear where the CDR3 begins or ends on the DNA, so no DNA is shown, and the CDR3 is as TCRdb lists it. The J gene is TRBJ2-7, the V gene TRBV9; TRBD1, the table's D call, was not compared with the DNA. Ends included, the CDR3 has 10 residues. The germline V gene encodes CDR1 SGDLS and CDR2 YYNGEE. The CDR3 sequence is CASSLYRLRD.

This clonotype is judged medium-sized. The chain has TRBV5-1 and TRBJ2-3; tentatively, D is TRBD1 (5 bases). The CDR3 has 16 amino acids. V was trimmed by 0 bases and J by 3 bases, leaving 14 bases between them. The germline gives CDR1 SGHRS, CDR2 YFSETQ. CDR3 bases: TGCGCCAGCAGCTTGGTGGCAGGGAAGCCGACAGATACGCAGTATTTT. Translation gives CASSLVAGKPTDTQYF.

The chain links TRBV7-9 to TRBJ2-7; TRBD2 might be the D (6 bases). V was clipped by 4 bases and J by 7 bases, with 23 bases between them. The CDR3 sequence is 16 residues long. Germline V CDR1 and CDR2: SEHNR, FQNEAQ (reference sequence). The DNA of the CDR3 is TGTGCCAGCAGCTATGTGCCGGGACTGACCCTTGGGGAGCAGTACTTC. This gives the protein CASSYVPGLTLGEQYF.

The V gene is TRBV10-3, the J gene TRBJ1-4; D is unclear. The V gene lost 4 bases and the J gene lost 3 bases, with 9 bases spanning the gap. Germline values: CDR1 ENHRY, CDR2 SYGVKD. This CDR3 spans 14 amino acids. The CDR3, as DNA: TGTGCCATCAGTGGGACGTCAGCTAATGAAAAACTGTTTTTT. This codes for CAISGTSANEKLFF.

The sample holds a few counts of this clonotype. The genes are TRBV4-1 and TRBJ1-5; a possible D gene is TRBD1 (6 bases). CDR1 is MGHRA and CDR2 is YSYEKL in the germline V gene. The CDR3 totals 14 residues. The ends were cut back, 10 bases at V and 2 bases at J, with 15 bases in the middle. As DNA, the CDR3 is TGCGCCACCCGGACAGAAGTGGGCAATCAGCCCCAGCATTTT. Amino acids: CATRTEVGNQPQHF.